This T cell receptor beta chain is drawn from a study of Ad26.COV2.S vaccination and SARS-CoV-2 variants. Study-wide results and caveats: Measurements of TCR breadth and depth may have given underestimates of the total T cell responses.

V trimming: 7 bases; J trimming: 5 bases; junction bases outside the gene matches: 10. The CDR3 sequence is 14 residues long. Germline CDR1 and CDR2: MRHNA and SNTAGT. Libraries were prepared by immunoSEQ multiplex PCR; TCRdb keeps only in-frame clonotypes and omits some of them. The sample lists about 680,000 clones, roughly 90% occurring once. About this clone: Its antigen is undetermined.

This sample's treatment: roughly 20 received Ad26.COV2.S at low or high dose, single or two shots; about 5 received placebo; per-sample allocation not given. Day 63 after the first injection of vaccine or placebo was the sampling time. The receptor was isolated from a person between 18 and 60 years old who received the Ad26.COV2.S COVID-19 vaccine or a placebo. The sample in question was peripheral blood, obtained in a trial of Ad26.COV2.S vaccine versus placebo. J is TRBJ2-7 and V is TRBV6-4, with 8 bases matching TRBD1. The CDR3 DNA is TGTGCCAGCACCACGGACAGGGATGACGACGAGCAGTACTTC. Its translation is CASTTDRDDDEQYF.